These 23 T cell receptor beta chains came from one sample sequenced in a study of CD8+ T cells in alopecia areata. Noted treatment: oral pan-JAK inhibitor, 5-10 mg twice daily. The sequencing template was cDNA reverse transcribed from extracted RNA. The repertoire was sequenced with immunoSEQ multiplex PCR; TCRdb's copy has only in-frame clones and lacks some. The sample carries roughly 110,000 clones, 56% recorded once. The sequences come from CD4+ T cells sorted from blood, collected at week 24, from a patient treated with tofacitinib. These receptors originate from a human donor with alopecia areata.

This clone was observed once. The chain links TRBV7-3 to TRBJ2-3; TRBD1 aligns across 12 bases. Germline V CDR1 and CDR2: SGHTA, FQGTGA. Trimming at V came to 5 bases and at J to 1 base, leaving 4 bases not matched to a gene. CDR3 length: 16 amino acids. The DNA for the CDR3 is TGTGCCAGCAGCAAGGGGACAGGGGGCGGCACAGATACGCAGTATTTT. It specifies CASSKGTGGGTDTQYF.

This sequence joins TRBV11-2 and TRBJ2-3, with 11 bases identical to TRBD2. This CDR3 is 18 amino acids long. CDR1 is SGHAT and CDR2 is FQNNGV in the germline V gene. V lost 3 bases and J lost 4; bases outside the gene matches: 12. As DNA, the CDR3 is TGTGCCAGCAGCTTCCAATCCGGGACTAGCGGTTTTGCAGATACGCAGTATTTT. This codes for CASSFQSGTSGFADTQYF.

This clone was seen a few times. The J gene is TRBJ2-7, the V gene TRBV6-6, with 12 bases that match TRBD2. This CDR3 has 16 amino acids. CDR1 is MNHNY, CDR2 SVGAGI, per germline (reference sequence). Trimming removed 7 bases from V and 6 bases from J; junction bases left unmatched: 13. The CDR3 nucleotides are TGTGCCAGCATGCGGACTAGCGGGGTAGGCGGTTCCGAGCAGTACTTC. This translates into CASMRTSGVGGSEQYF.

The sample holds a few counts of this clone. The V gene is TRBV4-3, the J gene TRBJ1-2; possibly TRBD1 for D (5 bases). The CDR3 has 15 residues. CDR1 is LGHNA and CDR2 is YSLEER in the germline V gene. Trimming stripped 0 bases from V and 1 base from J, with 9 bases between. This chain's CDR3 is CASSQERGGNYGYTF. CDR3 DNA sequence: TGCGCCAGCAGCCAAGAAAGGGGCGGTAACTATGGCTACACCTTC.

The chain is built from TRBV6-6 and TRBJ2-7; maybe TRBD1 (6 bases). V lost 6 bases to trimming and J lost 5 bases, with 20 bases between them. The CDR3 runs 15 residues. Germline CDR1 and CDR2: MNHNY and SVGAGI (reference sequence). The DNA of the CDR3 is TGTGCCAGCAGCGACCCCCCCGGACAGAGGCACGAGCAGTACTTC. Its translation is CASSDPPGQRHEQYF.

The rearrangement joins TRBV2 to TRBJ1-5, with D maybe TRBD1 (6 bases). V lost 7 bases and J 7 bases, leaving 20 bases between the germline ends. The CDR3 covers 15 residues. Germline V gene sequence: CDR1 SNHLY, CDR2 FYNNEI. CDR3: CASNQAGGGLQPQHF. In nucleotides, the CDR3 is TGTGCCAGCAATCAGGCCGGGGGGGGCTTGCAGCCCCAGCATTTT.

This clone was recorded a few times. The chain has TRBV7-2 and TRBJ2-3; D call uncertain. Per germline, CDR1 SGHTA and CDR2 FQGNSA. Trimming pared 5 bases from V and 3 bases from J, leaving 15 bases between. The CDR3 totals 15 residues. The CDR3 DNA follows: TGTGCCAGCAGCCCTTTTGCGGCCGTAACAGATACGCAGTATTTT. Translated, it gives CASSPFAAVTDTQYF.

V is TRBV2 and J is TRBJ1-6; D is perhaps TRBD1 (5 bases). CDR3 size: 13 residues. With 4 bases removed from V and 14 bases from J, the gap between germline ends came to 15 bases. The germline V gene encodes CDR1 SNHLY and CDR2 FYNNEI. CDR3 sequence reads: CASSGQSGEALHF. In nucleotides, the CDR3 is TGTGCCAGCAGTGGACAGTCCGGCGAGGCCCTCCACTTT. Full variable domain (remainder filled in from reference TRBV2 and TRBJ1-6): EPEVTQTPSHQVTQMGQEVILRCVPISNHLYFYWYRQILGQKVEFLVSFYNNEISEKSEIFDDQFSVERPDGSNFTLKIRSTKLEDSAMYFCASSGQSGEALHFGNGTRLTVT.

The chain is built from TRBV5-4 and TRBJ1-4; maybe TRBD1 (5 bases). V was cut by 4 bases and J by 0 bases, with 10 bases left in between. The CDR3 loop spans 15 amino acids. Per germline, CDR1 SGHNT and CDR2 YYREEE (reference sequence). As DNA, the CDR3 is TGTGCCAGCAGCCCATCGACAGCAACTAATGAAAAACTGTTTTTT. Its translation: CASSPSTATNEKLFF.

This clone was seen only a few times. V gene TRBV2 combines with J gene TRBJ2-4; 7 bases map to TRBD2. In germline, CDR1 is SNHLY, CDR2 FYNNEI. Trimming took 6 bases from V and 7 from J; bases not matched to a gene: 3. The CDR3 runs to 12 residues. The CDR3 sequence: CASSGGGNIQYF. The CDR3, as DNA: TGTGCCAGCAGCGGGGGAGGGAACATTCAGTACTTC.

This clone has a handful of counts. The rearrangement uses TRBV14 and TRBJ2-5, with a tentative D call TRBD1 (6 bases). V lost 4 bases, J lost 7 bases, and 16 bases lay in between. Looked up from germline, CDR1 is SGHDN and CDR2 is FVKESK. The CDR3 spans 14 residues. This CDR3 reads CASSPRQVLGTQYF. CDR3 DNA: TGTGCCAGCAGCCCCCGACAGGTCTTGGGGACCCAGTACTTC.

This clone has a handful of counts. The CDR3: CASRPRATTNEKLFF. The CDR3 region has the DNA TGCGCCAGCAGACCTCGGGCCACAACTAATGAAAAACTGTTTTTT. The chain uses TRBV4-3 and TRBJ1-4; D is undetermined. CDR1 and CDR2 from the germline V gene are LGHNA and YSLEER. V shed 6 bases and J shed 0 bases, with 11 bases lying between them. The CDR3 runs 15 residues.

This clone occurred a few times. The CDR3 DNA is TGTGCCAGCAGCTGGACGGGTAGCGGGGCCTCCCCGAGGGAGCAGTTCTTC. Its protein product is CASSWTGSGASPREQFF. The chain couples TRBV5-6 to TRBJ2-1; 8 nucleotides align to TRBD2. Unmatched junction bases numbered 18, after V lost 3 bases and J lost 10 bases. The germline CDR1 and CDR2 sequences are SGHDT and YYEEEE. The CDR3 has 17 residues. The variable domain in full, completed from reference TRBV5-6 and TRBJ2-1, reads DAGVTQSPTHLIKTRGQQVTLRCSPKSGHDTVSWYQQALGQGPQFIFQYYEEEERQRGNFPDRFSGHQFPNYSSELNVNALLLGDSALYLCASSWTGSGASPREQFFGPGTRLTVL.

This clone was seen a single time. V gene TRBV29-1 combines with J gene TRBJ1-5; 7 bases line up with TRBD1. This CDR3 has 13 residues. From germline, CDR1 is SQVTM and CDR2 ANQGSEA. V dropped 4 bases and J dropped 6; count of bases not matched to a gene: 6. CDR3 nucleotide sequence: TGCAGCGTTGCCTCAGGGGGGAGTCAGCCCCAGCATTTT. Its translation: CSVASGGSQPQHF.

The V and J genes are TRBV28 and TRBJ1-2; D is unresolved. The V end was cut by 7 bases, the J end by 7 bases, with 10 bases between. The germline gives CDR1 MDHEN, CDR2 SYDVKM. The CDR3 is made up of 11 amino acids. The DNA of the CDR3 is TGTGCCAGCATTAGCGGGGTTGGCTACACCTTC. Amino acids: CASISGVGYTF.

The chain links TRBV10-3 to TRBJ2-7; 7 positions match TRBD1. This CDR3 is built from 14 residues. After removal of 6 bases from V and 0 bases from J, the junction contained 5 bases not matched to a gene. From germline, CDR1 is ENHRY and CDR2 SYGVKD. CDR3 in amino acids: CAIRIRDSSYEQYF. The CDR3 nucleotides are TGTGCCATCAGGATTCGGGACAGCTCCTACGAGCAGTACTTC.

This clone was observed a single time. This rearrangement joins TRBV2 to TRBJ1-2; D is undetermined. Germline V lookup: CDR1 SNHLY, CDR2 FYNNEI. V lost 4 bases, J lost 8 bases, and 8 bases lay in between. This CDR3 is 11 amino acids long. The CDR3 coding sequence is TGTGCCAGCAGTGCCCAAAGGGGCTACACCTTC. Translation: CASSAQRGYTF.

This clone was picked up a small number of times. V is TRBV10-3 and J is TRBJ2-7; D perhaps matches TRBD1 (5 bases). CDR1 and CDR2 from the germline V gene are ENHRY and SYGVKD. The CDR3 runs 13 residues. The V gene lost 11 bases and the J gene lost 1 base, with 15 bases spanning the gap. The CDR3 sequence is CAAWGPTSYEQYF. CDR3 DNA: TGTGCCGCCTGGGGCCCTACGTCCTACGAGCAGTACTTC.

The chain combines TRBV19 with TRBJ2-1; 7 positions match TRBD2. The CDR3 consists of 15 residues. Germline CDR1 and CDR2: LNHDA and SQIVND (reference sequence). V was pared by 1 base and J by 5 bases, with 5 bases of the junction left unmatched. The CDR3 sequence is CASSIVGGIDNEQFF. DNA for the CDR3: TGTGCCAGTAGTATAGTCGGGGGGATCGACAATGAGCAGTTCTTC.

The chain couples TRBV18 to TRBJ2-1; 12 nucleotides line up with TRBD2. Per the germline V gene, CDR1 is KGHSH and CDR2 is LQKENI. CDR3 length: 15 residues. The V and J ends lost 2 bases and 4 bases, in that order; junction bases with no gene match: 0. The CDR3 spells CASSPGTSGYNEQFF. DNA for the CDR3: TGTGCCAGCTCACCAGGGACTAGCGGGTACAATGAGCAGTTCTTC.

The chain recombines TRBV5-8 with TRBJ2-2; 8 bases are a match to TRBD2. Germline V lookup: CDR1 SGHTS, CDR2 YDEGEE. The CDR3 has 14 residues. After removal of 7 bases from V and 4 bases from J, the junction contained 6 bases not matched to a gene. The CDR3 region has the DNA TGTGCCAGCGCAATAGCGGGGAGCACCGGGGAGCTGTTTTTT. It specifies CASAIAGSTGELFF. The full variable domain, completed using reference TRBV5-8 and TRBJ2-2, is EAGVTQSPTHLIKTRGQQATLRCSPISGHTSVYWYQQALGLGLQFLLWYDEGEERNRGNFPPRFSGRQFPNYSSELNVNALELEDSALYLCASAIAGSTGELFFGEGSRLTVL.

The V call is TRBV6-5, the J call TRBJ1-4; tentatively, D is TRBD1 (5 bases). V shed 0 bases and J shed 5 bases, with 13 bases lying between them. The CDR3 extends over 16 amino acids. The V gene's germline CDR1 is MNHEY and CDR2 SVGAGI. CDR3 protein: CASSYSFYRSNEKLFF. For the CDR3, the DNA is TGTGCCAGCAGTTACTCGTTTTACAGGTCAAATGAAAAACTGTTTTTT.

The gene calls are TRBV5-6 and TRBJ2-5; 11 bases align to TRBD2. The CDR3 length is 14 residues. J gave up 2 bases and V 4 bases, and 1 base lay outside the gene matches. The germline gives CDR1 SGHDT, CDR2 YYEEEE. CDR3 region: CASSRTSGQETQYF. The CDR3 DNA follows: TGTGCCAGCAGCCGGACTAGCGGGCAAGAGACCCAGTACTTC.